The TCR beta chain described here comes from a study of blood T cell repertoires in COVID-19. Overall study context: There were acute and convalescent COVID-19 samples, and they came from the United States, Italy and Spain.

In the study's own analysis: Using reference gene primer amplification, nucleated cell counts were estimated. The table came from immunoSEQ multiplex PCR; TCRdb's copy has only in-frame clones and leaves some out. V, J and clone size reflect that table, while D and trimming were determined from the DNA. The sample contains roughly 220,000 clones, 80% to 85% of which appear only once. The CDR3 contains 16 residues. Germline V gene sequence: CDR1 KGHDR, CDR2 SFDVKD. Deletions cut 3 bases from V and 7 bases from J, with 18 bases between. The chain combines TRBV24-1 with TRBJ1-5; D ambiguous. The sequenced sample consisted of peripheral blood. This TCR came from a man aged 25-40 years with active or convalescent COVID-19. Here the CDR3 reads CATSDPSEGLGQPQHF. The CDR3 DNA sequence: TGTGCCACCAGTGATCCCTCGGAGGGTCTGGGGCAGCCCCAGCATTTT.